The present entry profiles one T cell receptor (beta chain) with its context. Some clones are missing from TCRdb's copy, which holds only in-frame ones; the method was immunoSEQ multiplex PCR. The table records 200,000 to 300,000 clones, 80% to 85% of them present only once. The data belong to a study of blood T cell repertoires in COVID-19. The sequence was collected from a woman between 35 and 50 years old who had recovered from COVID-19. What was sequenced was peripheral blood.

This chain's CDR3 is CASSLEAVRRNYGYTF. The CDR3 DNA follows: TGTGCCAGCAGCTTAGAAGCGGTACGTCGAAACTATGGCTACACCTTC. V is TRBV11-2 and J is TRBJ1-2; the D is unclear. Germline values: CDR1 SGHAT, CDR2 FQNNGV. Trimming left V 0 bases short and J 2 bases short, with 13 bases between. This CDR3 comprises 16 residues.